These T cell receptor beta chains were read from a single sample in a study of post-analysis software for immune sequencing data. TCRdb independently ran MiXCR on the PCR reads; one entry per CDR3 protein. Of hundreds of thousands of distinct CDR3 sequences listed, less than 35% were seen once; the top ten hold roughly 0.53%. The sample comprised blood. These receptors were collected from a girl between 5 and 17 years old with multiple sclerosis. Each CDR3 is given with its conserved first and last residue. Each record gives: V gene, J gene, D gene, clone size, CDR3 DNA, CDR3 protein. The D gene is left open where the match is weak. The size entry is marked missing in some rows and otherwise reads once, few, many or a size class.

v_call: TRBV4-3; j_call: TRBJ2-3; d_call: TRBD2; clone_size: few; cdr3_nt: TGCGCCAGCAGCCAAGACACTAGCGGGAGGGCCGGAGATACGCAGTATTTT; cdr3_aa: CASSQDTSGRAGDTQYF
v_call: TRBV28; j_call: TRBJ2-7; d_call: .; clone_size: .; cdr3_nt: TGTGCCAGTTACCATCGTCGAGGAGGGTTGAGCGAGCAGTACTTC; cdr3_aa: CASYHRRGGLSEQYF
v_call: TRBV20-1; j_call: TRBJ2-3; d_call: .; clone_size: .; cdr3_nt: TGCAGTGCTAGGGGCCTCCGGGACCTAATCACAGATACGCAGTATTTT; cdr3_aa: CSARGLRDLITDTQYF
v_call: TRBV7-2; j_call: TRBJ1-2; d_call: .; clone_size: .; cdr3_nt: TGTGCCAGCAGCTTATACGGGTCTAACTATGGCTACACCTTC; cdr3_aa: CASSLYGSNYGYTF
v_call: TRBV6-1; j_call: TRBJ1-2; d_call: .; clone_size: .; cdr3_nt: TGTGCCATCAGGGACCAGCCAGGACCTTATGGCTACACCTTC; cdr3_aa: CAIRDQPGPYGYTF
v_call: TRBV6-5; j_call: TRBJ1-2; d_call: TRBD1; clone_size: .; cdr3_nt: TGTGCCAGCAGTCACGGGGGACAGGGGGAAGGAAACTATGGCTACACCTTC; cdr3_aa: CASSHGGQGEGNYGYTF
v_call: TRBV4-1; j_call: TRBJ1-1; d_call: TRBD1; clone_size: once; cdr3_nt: TGCGCCAGCAGGTTTACAGGGGAAACTGAAGCTTTCTTT; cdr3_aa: CASRFTGETEAFF
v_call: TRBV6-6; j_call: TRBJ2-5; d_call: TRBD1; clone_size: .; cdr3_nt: TGTGCCAGCAGCCAGGGACAGGGGACCACCGGGTACTTC; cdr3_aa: CASSQGQGTTGYF
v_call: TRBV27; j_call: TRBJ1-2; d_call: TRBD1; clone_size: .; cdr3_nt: TGTGCCAGCAGCCCTATAGGGACAGCGCATGGCTACACCTTC; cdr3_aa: CASSPIGTAHGYTF
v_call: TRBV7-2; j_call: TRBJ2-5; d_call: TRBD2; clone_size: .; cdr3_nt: TGTGCCGGCAGCTTAGAATCTAGCGGGAGGGCCAGGGAGACCCAGTACTTC; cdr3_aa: CAGSLESSGRARETQYF
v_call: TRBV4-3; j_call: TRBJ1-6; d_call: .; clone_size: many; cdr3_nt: TGCGCCAGCAGCCAAGATTTTACAGGGAACCGGAATTCACCCCTCCACTTT; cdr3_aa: CASSQDFTGNRNSPLHF
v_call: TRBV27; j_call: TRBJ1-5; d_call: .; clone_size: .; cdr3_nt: TGTGCCAGCGGTTTATCGAGCCAGGGTGATAGCAATCAGCCCCAGCATTTT; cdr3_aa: CASGLSSQGDSNQPQHF
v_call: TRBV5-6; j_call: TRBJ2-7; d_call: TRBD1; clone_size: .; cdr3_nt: TGTGCCAGCAGCCCCCGACAGGGATGGTCCTACGAGCAGTACTTC; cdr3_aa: CASSPRQGWSYEQYF
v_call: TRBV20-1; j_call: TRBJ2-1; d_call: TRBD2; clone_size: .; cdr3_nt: TGCAGTGCTAGAGAAGTTGGCGGGAGGGCGTTCTTTTTCGATGAGCAGTTCTTC; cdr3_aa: CSAREVGGRAFFFDEQFF
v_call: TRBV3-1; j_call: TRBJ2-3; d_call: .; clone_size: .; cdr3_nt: TGTGCCAGCAGCCAAGATGTAGGAGCGGTTAGCACAGATACGCAGTATTTT; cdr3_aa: CASSQDVGAVSTDTQYF
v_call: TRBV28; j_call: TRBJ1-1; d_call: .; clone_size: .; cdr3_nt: TGTGCCAGCAGTTTGGTGGGGGTTTATGAAGCTTTCTTT; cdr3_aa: CASSLVGVYEAFF
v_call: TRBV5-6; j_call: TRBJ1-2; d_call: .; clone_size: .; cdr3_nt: TGTGCCAGCAGCTTGCGTAGGTCATTCGTTGGGGGCTACACCTTC; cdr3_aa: CASSLRRSFVGGYTF
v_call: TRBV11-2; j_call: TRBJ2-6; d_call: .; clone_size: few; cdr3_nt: TGTGCCAGCAGCCCCTGGGCCAACGTCCTGACTTTC; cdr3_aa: CASSPWANVLTF
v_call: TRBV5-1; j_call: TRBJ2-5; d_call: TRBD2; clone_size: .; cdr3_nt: TGCGCCAGCAGCTTGCGGGGGGGAACGCAAGAGACCCAGTACTTC; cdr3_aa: CASSLRGGTQETQYF
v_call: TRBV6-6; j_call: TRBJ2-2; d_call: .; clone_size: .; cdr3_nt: TGTGCCAGCCTCAACACCGGGGAGCTGTTTTTT; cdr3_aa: CASLNTGELFF
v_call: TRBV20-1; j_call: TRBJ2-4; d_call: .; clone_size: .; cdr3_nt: TGCAGTGCTAGAGAAACAGGGATTTACGGGCAGTACTTC; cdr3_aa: CSARETGIYGQYF
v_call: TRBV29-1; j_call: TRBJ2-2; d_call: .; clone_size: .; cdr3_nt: TGCAGCGTTGACGGTGTCCGGGGGGAGCTGTTTTTT; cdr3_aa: CSVDGVRGELFF
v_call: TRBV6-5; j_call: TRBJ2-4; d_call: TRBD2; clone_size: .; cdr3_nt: TGTGCCAGCAGTTCCCTGGGACTAGCAGGCCAAAAAAACATTCAGTACTTC; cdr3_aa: CASSSLGLAGQKNIQYF
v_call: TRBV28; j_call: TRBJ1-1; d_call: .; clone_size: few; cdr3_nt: TGTGCCAGCACCAATACGGACCGCCGGAACACTGAAGCTTTCTTT; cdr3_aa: CASTNTDRRNTEAFF
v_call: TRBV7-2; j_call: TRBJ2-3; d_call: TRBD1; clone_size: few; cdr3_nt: TGTGCCAGCAGGACAGGGACCACAGATACGCAGTATTTT; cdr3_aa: CASRTGTTDTQYF
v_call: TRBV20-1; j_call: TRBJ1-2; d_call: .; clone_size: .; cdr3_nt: TGCAGTGCAATTAGGGACGGTAACTATGGCTACACCTTC; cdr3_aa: CSAIRDGNYGYTF
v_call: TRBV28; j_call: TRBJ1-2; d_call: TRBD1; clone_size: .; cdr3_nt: TGTGCCAGCAGCACGGGACAGATCTATGGCTACACCTTC; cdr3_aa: CASSTGQIYGYTF
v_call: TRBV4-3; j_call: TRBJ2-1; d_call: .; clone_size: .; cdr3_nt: TGCGCCAGCAGCCAAGGCCGGACAAGCCAAGGCTACAATGAGCAGTTCTTC; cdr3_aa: CASSQGRTSQGYNEQFF
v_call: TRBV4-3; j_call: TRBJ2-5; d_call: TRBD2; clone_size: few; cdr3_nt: TGCGCCAGCAGCCAGACCCTAGCGGGAGAGGGGAATGAGCAGTACTTC; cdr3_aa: CASSQTLAGEGNEQYF
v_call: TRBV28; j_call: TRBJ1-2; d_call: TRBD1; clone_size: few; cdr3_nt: TGTGCCAGCCATCGACAGGGGCCCACCCCTGTGAACTATGGCTACACCTTC; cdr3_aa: CASHRQGPTPVNYGYTF
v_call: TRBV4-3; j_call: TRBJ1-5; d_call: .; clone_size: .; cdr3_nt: TGCGCCAGCAGCCTAGCGGTTGGGGGTCAGCCCCAGCATTTT; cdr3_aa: CASSLAVGGQPQHF
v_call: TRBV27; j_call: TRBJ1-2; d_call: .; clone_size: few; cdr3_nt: TGTGCCAGCAGTTTTACAGGGATGGGCTACACCTTC; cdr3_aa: CASSFTGMGYTF
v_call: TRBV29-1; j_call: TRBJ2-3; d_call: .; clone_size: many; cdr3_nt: TGCAGCGTTGAAGATCGGCGGGCCTCCCTGACCACAGATACGCAGTATTTT; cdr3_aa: CSVEDRRASLTTDTQYF
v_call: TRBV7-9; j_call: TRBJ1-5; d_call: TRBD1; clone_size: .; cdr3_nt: TGTGCCAGCAGCTTAGAGCTAGGACAGGGTTGGGGCAATCAGCCCCAGCATTTT; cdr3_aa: CASSLELGQGWGNQPQHF
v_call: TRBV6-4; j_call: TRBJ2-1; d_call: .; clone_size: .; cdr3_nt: TGTGCCAGCAGTGACAGGGCAACGTCCTACAATGAGCAGTTCTTC; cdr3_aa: CASSDRATSYNEQFF
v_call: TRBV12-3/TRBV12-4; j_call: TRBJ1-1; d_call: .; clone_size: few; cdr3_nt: TGTGCCAGCAGTTTTGAGGCCACTGAAGCTTTCTTT; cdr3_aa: CASSFEATEAFF
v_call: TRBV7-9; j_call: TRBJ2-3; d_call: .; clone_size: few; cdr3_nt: TGTGCCAGCAGCCCAAGGAGGTGGGGGATGGACACAGATACGCAGTATTTT; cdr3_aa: CASSPRRWGMDTDTQYF
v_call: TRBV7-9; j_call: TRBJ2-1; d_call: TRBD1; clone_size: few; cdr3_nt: TGTGCCAGCAGCTTAGTCCGGACAGGGGCCAATGAGCAGTTCTTC; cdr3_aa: CASSLVRTGANEQFF
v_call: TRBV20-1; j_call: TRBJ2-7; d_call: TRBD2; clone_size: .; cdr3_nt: TGCAATGCTAGAGCCTTGGGACTAGCGGGATCCTACGAGCAGTACTTC; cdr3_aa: CNARALGLAGSYEQYF
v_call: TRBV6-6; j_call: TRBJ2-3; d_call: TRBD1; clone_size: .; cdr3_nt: TGTGCCAGCAGGGATACAGGGGCTAGCACAGATACGCAGTATTTT; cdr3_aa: CASRDTGASTDTQYF
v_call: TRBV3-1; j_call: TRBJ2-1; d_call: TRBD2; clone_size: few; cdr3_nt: TGTGCCAGCAGCCAAGTGGCCTGGCGGGGGGGCCGTGAGCAGTTCTTC; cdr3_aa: CASSQVAWRGGREQFF
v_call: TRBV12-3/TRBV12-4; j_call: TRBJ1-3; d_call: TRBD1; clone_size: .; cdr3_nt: TGTGCCAGCAGTTTAACAGGGGCAGGAAACACCATATATTTT; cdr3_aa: CASSLTGAGNTIYF
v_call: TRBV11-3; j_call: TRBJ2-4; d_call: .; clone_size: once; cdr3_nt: TGTGCCAGCAGCCGTACCACAGGGAGAGAGCAGTACTTC; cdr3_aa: CASSRTTGREQYF
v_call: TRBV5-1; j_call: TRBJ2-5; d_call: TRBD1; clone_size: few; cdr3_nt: TGCGCCAGCAGCAGTCAGGGGGCTTCGAGGGAGACCCAGTACTTC; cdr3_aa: CASSSQGASRETQYF
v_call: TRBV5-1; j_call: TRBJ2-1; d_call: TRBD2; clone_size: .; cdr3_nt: TGCGCCAGCAGCTTCGGAGCGGGAGGGATCAACTCCTACAATGGGCAGTTCTTC; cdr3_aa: CASSFGAGGINSYNGQFF
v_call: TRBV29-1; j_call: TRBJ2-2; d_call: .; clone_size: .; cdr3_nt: TGCAGCGTTGTTTACCGAGCGAACACCGGGGAGCTGTTTTTT; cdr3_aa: CSVVYRANTGELFF
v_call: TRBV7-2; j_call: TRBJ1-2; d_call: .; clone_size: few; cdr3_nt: TGTGCCAGCAGCCAACGTGGGGGGGTCCGCTATGGCTACACCTTC; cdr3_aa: CASSQRGGVRYGYTF
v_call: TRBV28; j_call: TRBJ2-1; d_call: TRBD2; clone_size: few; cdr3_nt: TGTGCCAGCAGTGGTGCGGGGGGGTTCTACAATGAGCAGTTCTTC; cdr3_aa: CASSGAGGFYNEQFF
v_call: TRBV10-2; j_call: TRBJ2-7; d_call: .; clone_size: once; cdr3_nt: TGCGCCAGCAGTGAGTCAAGTGGAGAGTTGGGCGAGCAGTACTTC; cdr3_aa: CASSESSGELGEQYF
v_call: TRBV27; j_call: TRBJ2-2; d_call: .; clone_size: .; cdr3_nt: TGTGCCAGCAGTTTTTCGGAGGCCCTGAACACCGGGGAGCTGTTTTTT; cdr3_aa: CASSFSEALNTGELFF
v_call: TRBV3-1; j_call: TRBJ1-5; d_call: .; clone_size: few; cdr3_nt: TGTGCCAGCAGCCAAGGTCCAGGGCGACAGCATTTT; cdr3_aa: CASSQGPGRQHF
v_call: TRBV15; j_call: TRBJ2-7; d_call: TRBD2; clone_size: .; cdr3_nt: TGTGCCGCCAGCAGAGGGGATCCGGGGGGGCACGAGCAGTACTTC; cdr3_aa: CAASRGDPGGHEQYF